The rows below give T cell receptor beta chains drawn from one sample of a study of T cells after posttransplantation cyclophosphamide. This table comes from immunoSEQ multiplex PCR, and its TCRdb copy is limited to in-frame clones, with some not included. This sample carries tens of thousands of clones, none of them present only once. The source material was PBMCs. Receptor source: a woman aged 55-70 years in good health, CMV-negative, and a related stem cell transplant donor. The CDR3 runs from the conserved cysteine through the conserved F or W. D genes are given only for firm matches. For some rows the clone size is stated as once, few or many, or as a class when expanded; others skip it.

V	size	J	D	DNA	CDR3
TRBV6-5	few	TRBJ2-3	TRBD1	TGTGCCAGCAGTACCCCGGGACAGGCCCGAGATACGCAGTATTTT	CASSTPGQARDTQYF
TRBV5-4	many	TRBJ2-1	NA	TGTGCCAGCAGCTTGGCCCAGCGGGCTACCTACAATGAGCAGTTCTTC	CASSLAQRATYNEQFF
TRBV6-5	many	TRBJ2-1	NA	TGTGCCAGCAGTTACTCGGGGGAGGCCTCGAAGTTCTTC	CASSYSGEASKFF
TRBV19	many	TRBJ1-5	TRBD1	TGTGCCAGTAGCGACAGGGGGCGCGGGTCTGGCAATCAGCCCCAGCATTTT	CASSDRGRGSGNQPQHF
TRBV7-2	NA	TRBJ2-7	TRBD2	TGTGCCAGCAGCTTAGCGCGGGGGTACTTAGCCTACGAGCAGTACTTC	CASSLARGYLAYEQYF
TRBV7-9	many	TRBJ2-3	NA	TGTGCCAGCAGCTTACCCTCTAAGGATACGCAGTATTTT	CASSLPSKDTQYF
TRBV2	many	TRBJ2-2	NA	TGTGCCAGCAGTGAGACAGACCTTACCGGGGAGCTGTTTTTT	CASSETDLTGELFF
TRBV7-9	few	TRBJ2-1	NA	TGTGCCAGCAGCTTATCCCCTGGCGGAACATCCTACAATGAGCAGTTCTTC	CASSLSPGGTSYNEQFF
TRBV30	few	TRBJ2-3	NA	TGTGCCTGGAGTCACGACTTCACAGATACGCAGTATTTT	CAWSHDFTDTQYF
TRBV4-1	NA	TRBJ2-7	NA	TGCGCCAGCAGCCCAAGACTCGACTACGAGCAGTACTTC	CASSPRLDYEQYF
TRBV5-1	many	TRBJ1-5	NA	TGCGCCAGCAGCTTGGCCCCGGGGGGAGTTCAGCCCCAGCATTTT	CASSLAPGGVQPQHF
TRBV27	many	TRBJ1-4	NA	TGTGCCCTAAGGGGGGGTGGCGTTGCAACTAATGAAAAACTGTTTTTT	CALRGGGVATNEKLFF
TRBV1	few	TRBJ2-3	NA	TGCACCAGCAGCCCATTTTCCCCGACAGGAAACAGCACAGATACGCAGTATTTT	CTSSPFSPTGNSTDTQYF
TRBV2	many	TRBJ1-1	NA	TGTGCCAGCAGTGAAGGGCGGGTCAGGGCTTTCTTT	CASSEGRVRAFF
TRBV6-5	many	TRBJ1-3	NA	TGTGCCAGCAGTTACTCACGGACAAGCTCTGGAAACACCATATATTTT	CASSYSRTSSGNTIYF
TRBV4-2	many	TRBJ2-2	TRBD1	TGTGCCAGCAGCCGACGACAGGGGAACACCGGGGAGCTGTTTTTT	CASSRRQGNTGELFF
TRBV5-1	many	TRBJ2-7	TRBD2	TGCGCCAGCAGCTTACTAACGTACGGCGGGAGGCCCTACGAGCAGTACTTC	CASSLLTYGGRPYEQYF
TRBV7-6	many	TRBJ2-3	TRBD1	TGTGCCAGCAGCTTCTCGGACAGGGGGCCGGGGCGCACAGATACGCAGTATTTT	CASSFSDRGPGRTDTQYF
TRBV4-1	many	TRBJ1-4	TRBD1	TGCGCCAGCAGCCCCAGACAGGGGTTGTTTGAAAAACTGTTTTTT	CASSPRQGLFEKLFF
TRBV9	many	TRBJ1-6	TRBD1	TGTGCCAGCAGCGTAGAAGGGACAGCTAATTCACCCCTCCACTTT	CASSVEGTANSPLHF
TRBV15	NA	TRBJ2-5	TRBD1	TGTGCCACCAGCAGGGAAGGGACAGGGCGGGAGACCCAGTACTTC	CATSREGTGRETQYF
TRBV19	many	TRBJ2-5	NA	TGTGCCAGTAGTATAAAGGGGACTCCGAGAGAGACCCAGTACTTC	CASSIKGTPRETQYF
TRBV28	few	TRBJ2-3	TRBD2	TGTGCCAGCAGTTTTAGCGGGGGGCGCACAGATACGCAGTATTTT	CASSFSGGRTDTQYF
TRBV27	many	TRBJ2-3	NA	TGTGCCAGCAGTCCCCTCACGAGGGATCGTGGAGATACGCAGTATTTT	CASSPLTRDRGDTQYF
TRBV7-6	few	TRBJ2-5	TRBD2	TGTGCCAGCAGCCGAGTTAGCGGGCAAGAGACCCAGTACTTC	CASSRVSGQETQYF
TRBV5-1	many	TRBJ2-5	NA	TGCGCCAGCAGCTTGGTTTCCGTTCAAGAGACCCAGTACTTC	CASSLVSVQETQYF
TRBV7-9	many	TRBJ2-3	TRBD1	TGTGCCAGCAGCTGGGTCGGGACAGGGACGGCAGATACGCAGTATTTT	CASSWVGTGTADTQYF
TRBV11-2	many	TRBJ2-1	TRBD2	TGTGCCAGCAGCTTAGGGGCTAGCGGTTACAATGAGCAGTTCTTC	CASSLGASGYNEQFF
TRBV5-1	many	TRBJ2-3	TRBD1	TGCGCCAGCAGCCTAGGGACAGGGGTGGAAGATACGCAGTATTTT	CASSLGTGVEDTQYF
TRBV29-1	many	TRBJ2-6	TRBD1	TGCAGCGTTCCGTTGGGGACAGGGGTCCTGACTTTC	CSVPLGTGVLTF
TRBV27	many	TRBJ1-5	TRBD1	TGTGCCAGCAGTCGGACAGGGGGTAAAAAGATGCCGTATAGCAATCAGCCCCAGCATTTT	CASSRTGGKKMPYSNQPQHF
TRBV28	many	TRBJ2-7	NA	TGTGCCAGCAGTTTCCCCCAGCGGGAGCAGTACTTC	CASSFPQREQYF
TRBV5-4	many	TRBJ2-7	TRBD2	TGTGCCAGCAGTCCTCCACCATTTCTAGCGGGAGAATACGAGCAGTACTTC	CASSPPPFLAGEYEQYF
TRBV5-3	NA	TRBJ2-5	TRBD2	TGTGCCAGAAGCTGTGGGACTAGCGGGAACCAAGAGACCCAGTACTTC	CARSCGTSGNQETQYF
TRBV30	many	TRBJ2-1	NA	TGTGCCTGGAGTGTAGATTCGGTACAGGAGCAGTTCTTC	CAWSVDSVQEQFF
TRBV6-5	NA	TRBJ1-1	NA	TGTGCCAGCAGTTACTCGGGAGGGAGCACTGAAGCTTTCTTT	CASSYSGGSTEAFF
TRBV11-1	many	TRBJ2-3	NA	TGTGCCAGCCGGGCGGGCGGGGATACGCAGTATTTT	CASRAGGDTQYF
TRBV19	many	TRBJ1-3	NA	TGTGCCAGTAGTATAGGCCAGTCTGGAAACACCATATATTTT	CASSIGQSGNTIYF
TRBV19	many	TRBJ2-7	NA	TGTGCCAGTAGTCCTTACACGGGATTCTCCGAGCAGTACTTC	CASSPYTGFSEQYF
TRBV5-4	many	TRBJ2-2	TRBD1	TGTGCCAGCAGCTTGGATCCGGCTACAGGGGAGACCGGGGAGCTGTTTTTT	CASSLDPATGETGELFF
TRBV28	many	TRBJ2-3	TRBD1	TGTGCCAGCAGCCAGGACAGGGGTATCAATACGCAGTATTTT	CASSQDRGINTQYF
TRBV7-3	many	TRBJ2-2	TRBD2	TGTGCCAGCAGCTTAAGTCCAGCGGGGGGCTTTGCCGGGGAGCTGTTTTTT	CASSLSPAGGFAGELFF
TRBV2	many	TRBJ2-3	TRBD1	TGTGCCAGCAGGGACACAGGGGAAGATACGCAGTATTTT	CASRDTGEDTQYF
TRBV5-1	many	TRBJ2-3	TRBD1	TGCGCCAGCAGCCCCGAGGGGGCAGGGTGGGATACGCAGTATTTT	CASSPEGAGWDTQYF
TRBV6-6	many	TRBJ1-6	TRBD1	TGTGCCAGCAGTGCTTTGGGACAGGGGGATAATTCACCCCTCCACTTT	CASSALGQGDNSPLHF
TRBV7-2	many	TRBJ1-1	NA	TGTGCCAGCAGCTTAGCGCGGGGTATGGTCGCTGAAGCTTTCTTT	CASSLARGMVAEAFF
TRBV7-9	many	TRBJ2-1	TRBD2	TGTGCCAGCAGCCCTTCCTCAAGCGGGATTTACAATGAGCAGTTCTTC	CASSPSSSGIYNEQFF
TRBV28	few	TRBJ1-3	NA	TGTGCCAGCAGTTTCGGGACTTTCGGCTCTGGAAACACCATATATTTT	CASSFGTFGSGNTIYF
TRBV7-8	few	TRBJ2-5	TRBD1	TGTGCCAGCAGCGGGGACAGGGGAGAGACCCAGTACTTC	CASSGDRGETQYF
TRBV6-1	few	TRBJ1-4	TRBD1	TGTGCCAGCAGTGAACGAGGTGGGACAGGGTTTGAAAAACTGTTTTTT	CASSERGGTGFEKLFF
TRBV5-1	many	TRBJ1-2	TRBD1	TGCGCCAGCAGCTTGGATGGGACAGGGGACAACTATGGCTACACCTTC	CASSLDGTGDNYGYTF